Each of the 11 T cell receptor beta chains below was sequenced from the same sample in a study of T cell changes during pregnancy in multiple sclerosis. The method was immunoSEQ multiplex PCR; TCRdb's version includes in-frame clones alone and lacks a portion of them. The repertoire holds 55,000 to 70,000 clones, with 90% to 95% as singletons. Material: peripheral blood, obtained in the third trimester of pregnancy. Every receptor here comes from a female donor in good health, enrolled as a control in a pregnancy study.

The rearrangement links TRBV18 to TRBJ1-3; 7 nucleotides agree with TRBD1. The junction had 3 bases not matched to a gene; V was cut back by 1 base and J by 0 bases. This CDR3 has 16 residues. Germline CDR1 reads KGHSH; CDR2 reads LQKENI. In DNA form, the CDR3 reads TGTGCCAGCTCACCACAGGGGGCCCACTCTGGAAACACCATATATTTT. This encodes CASSPQGAHSGNTIYF.

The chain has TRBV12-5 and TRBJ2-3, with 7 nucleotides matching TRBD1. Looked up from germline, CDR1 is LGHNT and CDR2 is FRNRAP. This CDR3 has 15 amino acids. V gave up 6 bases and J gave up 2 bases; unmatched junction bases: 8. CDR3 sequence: CASGARDSITDTQYF. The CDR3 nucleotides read TGTGCTAGTGGGGCCCGGGACAGTATCACAGATACGCAGTATTTT. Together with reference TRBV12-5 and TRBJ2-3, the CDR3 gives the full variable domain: DARVTQTPRHKVTEMGQEVTMRCQPILGHNTVFWYRQTMMQGLELLAYFRNRAPLDDSGMPKDRFSAEMPDATLATLKIQPSEPRDSAVYFCASGARDSITDTQYFGPGTRLTVL.

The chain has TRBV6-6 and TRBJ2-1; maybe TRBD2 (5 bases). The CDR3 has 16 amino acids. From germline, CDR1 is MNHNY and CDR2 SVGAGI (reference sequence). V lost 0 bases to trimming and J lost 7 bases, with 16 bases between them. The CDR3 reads CASSYSGPRVGNEQFF. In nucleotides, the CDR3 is TGTGCCAGCAGTTACTCCGGACCGAGGGTGGGGAATGAGCAGTTCTTC.

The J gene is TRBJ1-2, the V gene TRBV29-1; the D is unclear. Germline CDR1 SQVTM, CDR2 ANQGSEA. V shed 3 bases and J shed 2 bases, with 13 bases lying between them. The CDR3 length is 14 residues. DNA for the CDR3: TGCAGCGTTGATTCCTACTCCCCCAACTATGGCTACACCTTC. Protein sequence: CSVDSYSPNYGYTF.

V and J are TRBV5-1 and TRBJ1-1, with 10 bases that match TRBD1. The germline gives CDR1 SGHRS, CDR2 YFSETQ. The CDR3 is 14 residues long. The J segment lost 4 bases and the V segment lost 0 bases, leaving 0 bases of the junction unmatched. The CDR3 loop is CASSLGTGGTEAFF. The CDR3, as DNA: TGCGCCAGCAGCTTGGGGACAGGGGGCACTGAAGCTTTCTTT.

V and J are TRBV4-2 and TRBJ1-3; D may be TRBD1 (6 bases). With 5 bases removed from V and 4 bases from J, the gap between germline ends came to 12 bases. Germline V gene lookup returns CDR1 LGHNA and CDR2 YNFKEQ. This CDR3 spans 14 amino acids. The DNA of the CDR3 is TGTGCCAGCAGCTCAGGGGAGTCGGGAAACACCATATATTTT. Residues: CASSSGESGNTIYF.

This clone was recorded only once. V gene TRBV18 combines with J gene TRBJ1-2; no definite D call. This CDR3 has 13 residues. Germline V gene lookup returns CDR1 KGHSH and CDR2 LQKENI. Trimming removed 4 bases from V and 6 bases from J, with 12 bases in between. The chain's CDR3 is CASSRLEGNGYTF. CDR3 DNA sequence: TGTGCCAGCTCACGGTTGGAGGGAAATGGCTACACCTTC.

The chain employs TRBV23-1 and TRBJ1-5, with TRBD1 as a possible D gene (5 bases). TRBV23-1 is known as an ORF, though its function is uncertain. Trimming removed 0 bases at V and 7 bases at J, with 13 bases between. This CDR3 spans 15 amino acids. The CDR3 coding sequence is TGCGCCAGCAGTCAATCGGCGGGAGGGGACCAGCCCCAGCATTTT. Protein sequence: CASSQSAGGDQPQHF.

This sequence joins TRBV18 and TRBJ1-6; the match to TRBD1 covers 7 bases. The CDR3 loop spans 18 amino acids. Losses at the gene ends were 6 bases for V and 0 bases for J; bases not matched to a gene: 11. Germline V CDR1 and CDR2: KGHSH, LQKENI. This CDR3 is CASSLNRGASSYNSPLHF. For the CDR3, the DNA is TGTGCCAGCTCTCTTAACAGGGGCGCGAGCTCCTATAATTCACCCCTCCACTTT. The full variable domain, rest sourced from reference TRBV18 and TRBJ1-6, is NAGVMQNPRHLVRRRGQEARLRCSPMKGHSHVYWYRQLPEEGLKFMVYLQKENIIDESGMPKERFSAEFPKEGPSILRIQQVVRGDSAAYFCASSLNRGASSYNSPLHFGNGTRLTVT.

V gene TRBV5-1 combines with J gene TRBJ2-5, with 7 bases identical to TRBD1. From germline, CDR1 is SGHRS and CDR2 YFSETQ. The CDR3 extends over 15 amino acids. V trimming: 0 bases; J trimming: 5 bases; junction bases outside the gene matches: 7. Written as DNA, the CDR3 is TGCGCCAGCAGCTTGGACGAGGGGGCGTGGGAGACCCAGTACTTC. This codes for CASSLDEGAWETQYF.

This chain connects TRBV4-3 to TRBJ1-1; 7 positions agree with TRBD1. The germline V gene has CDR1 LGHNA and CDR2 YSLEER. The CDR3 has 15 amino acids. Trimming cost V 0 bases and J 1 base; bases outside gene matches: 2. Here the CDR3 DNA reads TGCGCCAGCAGCCAAGATCCAGGGGGGAACACTGAAGCTTTCTTT. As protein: CASSQDPGGNTEAFF.